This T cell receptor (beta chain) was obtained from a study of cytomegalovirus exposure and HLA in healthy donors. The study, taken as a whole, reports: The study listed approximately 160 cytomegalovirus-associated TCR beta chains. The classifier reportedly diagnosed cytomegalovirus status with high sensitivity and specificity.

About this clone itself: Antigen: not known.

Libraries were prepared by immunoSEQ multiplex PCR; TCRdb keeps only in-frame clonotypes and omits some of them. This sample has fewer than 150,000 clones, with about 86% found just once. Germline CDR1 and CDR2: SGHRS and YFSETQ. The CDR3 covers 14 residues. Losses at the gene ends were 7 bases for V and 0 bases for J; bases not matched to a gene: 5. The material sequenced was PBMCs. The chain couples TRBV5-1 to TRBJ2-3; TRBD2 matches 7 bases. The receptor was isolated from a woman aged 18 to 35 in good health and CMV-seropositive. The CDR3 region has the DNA TGCGCCAGCGGGGAGGGTTCTAGCACAGATACGCAGTATTTT. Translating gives CASGEGSSTDTQYF. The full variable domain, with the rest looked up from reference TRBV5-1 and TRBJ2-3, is KAGVTQTPRYLIKTRGQQVTLSCSPISGHRSVSWYQQTPGQGLQFLFEYFSETQRNKGNFPGRFSGRQFSNSRSEMNVSTLELGDSALYLCASGEGSSTDTQYFGPGTRLTVL.